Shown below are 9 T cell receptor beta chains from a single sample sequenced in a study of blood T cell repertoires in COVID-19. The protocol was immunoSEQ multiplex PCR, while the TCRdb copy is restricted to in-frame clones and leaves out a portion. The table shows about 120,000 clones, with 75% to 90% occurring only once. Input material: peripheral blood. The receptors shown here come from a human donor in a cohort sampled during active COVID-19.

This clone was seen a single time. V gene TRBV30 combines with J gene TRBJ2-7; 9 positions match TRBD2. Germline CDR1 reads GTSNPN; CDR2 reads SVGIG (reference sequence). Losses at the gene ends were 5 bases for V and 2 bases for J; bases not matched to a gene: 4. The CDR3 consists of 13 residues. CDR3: CAWSSGVTYEQYF. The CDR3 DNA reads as TGTGCCTGGTCTAGCGGGGTTACCTACGAGCAGTACTTC.

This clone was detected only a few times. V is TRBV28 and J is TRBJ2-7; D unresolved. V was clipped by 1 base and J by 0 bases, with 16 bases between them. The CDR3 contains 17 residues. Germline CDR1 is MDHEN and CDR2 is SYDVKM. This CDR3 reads CASSLSPRHISSYEQYF. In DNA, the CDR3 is TGTGCCAGCAGTTTATCGCCTCGACATATTAGCTCCTACGAGCAGTACTTC.

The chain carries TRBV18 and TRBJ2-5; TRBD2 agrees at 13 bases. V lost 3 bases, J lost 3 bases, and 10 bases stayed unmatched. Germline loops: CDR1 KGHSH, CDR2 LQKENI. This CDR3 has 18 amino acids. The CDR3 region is CASSPTSGGREIEETQYF. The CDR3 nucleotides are TGTGCCAGCTCACCGACTAGCGGGGGGCGCGAAATTGAAGAGACCCAGTACTTC. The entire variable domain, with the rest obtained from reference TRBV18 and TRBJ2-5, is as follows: NAGVMQNPRHLVRRRGQEARLRCSPMKGHSHVYWYRQLPEEGLKFMVYLQKENIIDESGMPKERFSAEFPKEGPSILRIQQVVRGDSAAYFCASSPTSGGREIEETQYFGPGTRLLVL.

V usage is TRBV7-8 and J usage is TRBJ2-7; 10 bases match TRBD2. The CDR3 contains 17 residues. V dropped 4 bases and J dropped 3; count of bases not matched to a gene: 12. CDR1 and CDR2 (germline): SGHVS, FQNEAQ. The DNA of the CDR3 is TGTGCCAGCAGCTCTTGGACTAGCGGAAAGGGTATCTACGAGCAGTACTTC. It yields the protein CASSSWTSGKGIYEQYF.

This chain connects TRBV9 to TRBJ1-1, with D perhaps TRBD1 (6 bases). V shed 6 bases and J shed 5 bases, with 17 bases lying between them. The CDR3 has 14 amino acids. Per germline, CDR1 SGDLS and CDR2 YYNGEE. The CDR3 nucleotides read TGTGCCAGCACCAAGATAGAGGGGGTTACTGAAGCTTTCTTT. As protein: CASTKIEGVTEAFF.

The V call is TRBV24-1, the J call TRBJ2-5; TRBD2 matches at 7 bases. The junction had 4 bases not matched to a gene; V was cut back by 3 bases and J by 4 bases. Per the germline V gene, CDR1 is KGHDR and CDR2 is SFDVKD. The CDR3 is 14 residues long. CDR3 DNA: TGTGCCACCAGTGATGTTGGGAGGGGAGAGACCCAGTACTTC. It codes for CATSDVGRGETQYF.

The CDR3 DNA is TGCGCCAGCAGCAGAAGACAGGATCGGCCCCCCGGGGAGCTGTTTTTT. Translating it yields CASSRRQDRPPGELFF. This chain joins TRBV4-1 and TRBJ2-2; D is possibly TRBD1 (6 bases). V was pared by 5 bases and J by 6 bases, with 19 bases between. In germline, CDR1 is MGHRA, CDR2 YSYEKL. This CDR3 has 16 amino acids.

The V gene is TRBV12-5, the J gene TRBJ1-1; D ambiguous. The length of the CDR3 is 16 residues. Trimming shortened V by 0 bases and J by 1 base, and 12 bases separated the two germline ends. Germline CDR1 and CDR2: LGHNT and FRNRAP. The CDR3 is CASGLVRGDGNTEAFF. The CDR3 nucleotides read TGTGCTAGTGGTTTGGTACGGGGTGACGGGAACACTGAAGCTTTCTTT.

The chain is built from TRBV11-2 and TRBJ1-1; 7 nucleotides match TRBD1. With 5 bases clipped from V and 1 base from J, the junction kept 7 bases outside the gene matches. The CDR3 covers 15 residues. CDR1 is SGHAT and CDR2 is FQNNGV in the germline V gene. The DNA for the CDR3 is TGTGCCAGCAGCCTAAGACAGGGCTGGAACACTGAAGCTTTCTTT. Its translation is CASSLRQGWNTEAFF.